The rows below give T cell receptor beta chains drawn from one sample of a study of blood T cell repertoires in COVID-19. Assay: immunoSEQ multiplex PCR; the TCRdb copy retains only in-frame clones and omits some. The sample lists tens of thousands of clones, roughly 85% occurring once. Sequencing used peripheral blood. Receptors originate from a human donor in a cohort sampled during active COVID-19. The CDR3 runs from the conserved cysteine through the conserved F or W. The D gene is left open where the match is weak. The size field is filled for only some rows; it gives once, few, many or a size class.

TRBJ2-5	-	TRBV2	TRBD1	CASSAPTPGQGLGETQYF	TGTGCCAGCAGTGCGCCGACTCCTGGACAGGGGTTAGGAGAGACCCAGTACTTC
TRBJ2-7	-	TRBV7-7	-	CARGGRTGHRHEQYF	TGTGCCCGGGGAGGGCGGACAGGGCATCGCCACGAGCAGTACTTC
TRBJ2-2	-	TRBV19	TRBD2	CATQVGGTNTGELFF	TGTGCCACTCAAGTGGGGGGGACGAACACCGGGGAGCTGTTTTTT
TRBJ2-7	-	TRBV12-3/TRBV12-4	TRBD1	CASSGQGYEQYF	TGTGCCAGCAGCGGACAGGGCTACGAGCAGTACTTC
TRBJ2-7	-	TRBV2	-	CASSPRTSHYEQYF	TGTGCCAGCAGTCCGAGGACTTCCCACTACGAGCAGTACTTC
TRBJ2-1	-	TRBV7-2	TRBD2	CASSPVSTSAYNEQFF	TGTGCCAGCAGCCCTGTCTCGACTAGCGCTTACAATGAGCAGTTCTTC
TRBJ1-2	-	TRBV18	TRBD1	CASSPGQGTYGYTF	TGTGCCAGCTCACCGGGACAGGGAACCTATGGCTACACCTTC
TRBJ2-3	-	TRBV20-1	TRBD2	CSASRSGSPRDTQYF	TGCAGTGCTAGTCGGAGCGGGAGCCCCCGGGATACGCAGTATTTT
TRBJ2-3	-	TRBV7-2	-	CASSRRGGLSTDTQYF	TGTGCCAGCAGCCGGAGGGGGGGGCTGTCCACAGATACGCAGTATTTT
TRBJ2-1	-	TRBV5-1	-	CASSIDGQVNYNEQFF	TGCGCCAGCAGCATAGACGGACAAGTAAACTACAATGAGCAGTTCTTC
TRBJ2-7	-	TRBV18	TRBD1	CASSRGQAAYEQYF	TGTGCCAGCTCACGGGGACAGGCTGCCTACGAGCAGTACTTC
TRBJ2-1	-	TRBV27	-	CASSKGVAGYNEQFF	TGTGCCAGCAGTAAGGGGGTAGCGGGCTACAATGAGCAGTTCTTC
TRBJ1-6	once	TRBV18	-	CASSQDGGNSPLHF	TGTGCCAGCTCACAGGACGGAGGAAATTCACCCCTCCACTTT
TRBJ2-5	-	TRBV5-4	-	CASSLGARGRKTQYF	TGTGCCAGCAGCCTCGGGGCCAGGGGGAGGAAGACCCAGTACTTC
TRBJ2-5	-	TRBV6-5	TRBD1	CASRPDRGGETQYF	TGTGCCAGCAGACCCGACAGGGGGGGAGAGACCCAGTACTTC
TRBJ1-2	-	TRBV7-3	-	CASSSSRGRGYGYTF	TGTGCCAGCAGCAGCTCTCGGGGCAGGGGCTATGGCTACACCTTC
TRBJ1-6	-	TRBV28	TRBD1	CASNSGQFNSPLHF	TGTGCCAGCAACTCGGGACAGTTCAATTCACCCCTCCACTTT
TRBJ2-2	few	TRBV18	TRBD2	CASSRTSGGANTGELFF	TGTGCCAGCTCGCGGACTAGCGGGGGGGCGAACACCGGGGAGCTGTTTTTT
TRBJ2-1	-	TRBV15	-	CATSRDPRGEQFF	TGTGCCACCAGCAGAGATCCTCGCGGCGAGCAGTTCTTC
TRBJ1-1	-	TRBV24-1	-	CATSDPDRDGEAFF	TGTGCCACCAGTGACCCGGACAGAGACGGGGAAGCTTTCTTT
TRBJ2-7	once	TRBV2	TRBD2	CASTRQGILAGGTYEQYF	TGTGCCAGCACAAGACAGGGGATACTAGCGGGAGGGACCTACGAGCAGTACTTC
TRBJ2-1	-	TRBV7-6	-	CASSPRQAISYNEQFF	TGTGCCAGCAGCCCCAGACAGGCCATCTCCTACAATGAGCAGTTCTTC
TRBJ2-1	-	TRBV18	-	CASSPEGLPLWGNEQFF	TGTGCCAGCTCACCAGAAGGACTACCTCTATGGGGCAATGAGCAGTTCTTC
TRBJ2-1	-	TRBV6-2/TRBV6-3	TRBD2	CASSYGLAGEGGGNEQFF	TGTGCCAGCAGTTATGGACTAGCGGGAGAGGGAGGAGGCAATGAGCAGTTCTTC
TRBJ1-4	-	TRBV27	-	CASSLKGPNEKLFF	TGTGCCAGCAGTTTAAAGGGGCCCAATGAAAAACTGTTTTTT
TRBJ2-3	-	TRBV7-8	TRBD2	CASSSSLAGGSGGTDTQYF	TGTGCCAGCAGCTCATCACTAGCGGGAGGGTCAGGGGGGACAGATACGCAGTATTTT
TRBJ1-2	-	TRBV5-1	TRBD1	CASSTETGALGGYTF	TGCGCCAGCAGCACCGAGACAGGGGCGCTGGGGGGCTACACCTTC
TRBJ1-1	-	TRBV18	TRBD1	CASSEQGVNTEAFF	TGTGCCAGCTCAGAACAGGGGGTTAACACTGAAGCTTTCTTT
TRBJ1-2	-	TRBV19	-	CASNSGGLGYTF	TGTGCCAGTAACAGTGGGGGCCTTGGCTACACCTTC
TRBJ2-3	-	TRBV2	-	CAGSPSADTQYF	TGTGCCGGTTCCCCGAGTGCGGATACGCAGTATTTT
TRBJ2-7	-	TRBV6-1	-	CASSEPFTRREQYF	TGTGCCAGCAGTGAACCTTTCACGCGTCGCGAGCAGTACTTC
TRBJ2-2	-	TRBV7-3	TRBD2	CASSSRAGGLTGELFF	TGTGCCAGCAGCAGTAGAGCGGGAGGGCTAACCGGGGAGCTGTTTTTT
TRBJ2-7	-	TRBV28	TRBD2	CASSPSGRVEQYF	TGTGCCAGCAGCCCTAGCGGGAGGGTCGAGCAGTACTTC
TRBJ2-3	-	TRBV6-5	TRBD2	CAISSGGDTDTQYF	TGTGCCATTTCTAGCGGGGGAGACACAGATACGCAGTATTTT
TRBJ2-7	-	TRBV2	TRBD1	CASRFTGGSYEQYF	TGTGCCAGCAGATTTACAGGGGGATCCTACGAGCAGTACTTC
TRBJ1-1	-	TRBV6-2/TRBV6-3	TRBD1	CASSYGTGGYTEAFF	TGTGCCAGCAGTTACGGGACAGGGGGTTACACTGAAGCTTTCTTT
TRBJ1-2	-	TRBV5-1	TRBD1	CASSSTGGDDSYGYTF	TGCGCCAGCAGCTCTACAGGGGGCGACGATAGCTATGGCTACACCTTC
TRBJ2-3	-	TRBV10-3	-	CAISGEKEGDTQYF	TGTGCCATCAGTGGAGAAAAGGAGGGAGATACGCAGTATTTT
TRBJ1-6	-	TRBV28	TRBD1	CASSVGQGNSPLHF	TGTGCCAGCAGTGTGGGACAGGGAAATTCACCCCTCCACTTT
TRBJ1-4	-	TRBV28	TRBD1	CASSFDRVDEKLFF	TGTGCCAGCAGTTTCGACAGGGTAGATGAAAAACTGTTTTTT
TRBJ2-7	-	TRBV28	TRBD2	CASRASSGSVYEQYF	TGTGCCAGCAGGGCATCTAGCGGGAGTGTTTACGAGCAGTACTTC
TRBJ2-7	-	TRBV7-2	TRBD2	CASSPPARGAGEQYF	TGTGCCAGCAGCCCACCTGCGCGGGGGGCAGGAGAGCAGTACTTC
TRBJ2-3	-	TRBV7-2	-	CASSYRGADTQYF	TGTGCCAGCAGCTACCGCGGGGCAGATACGCAGTATTTT
TRBJ2-1	-	TRBV3-1/TRBV3-2	TRBD2	CASSQGRQDLAGGVKEQFF	TGTGCCAGCAGCCAAGGAAGGCAGGACCTGGCGGGAGGAGTTAAGGAGCAGTTCTTC
TRBJ2-3	-	TRBV5-6	TRBD2	CASSLVSGRATDTQYF	TGTGCCAGCAGCTTGGTGAGCGGGAGAGCTACTGATACGCAGTATTTT
TRBJ1-2	-	TRBV11-2	-	CASSQLTGPYGYTF	TGTGCCAGCAGCCAATTGACAGGACCCTATGGCTACACCTTC
TRBJ2-5	-	TRBV6-6	TRBD1	CATGVTGGLETQYF	TGTGCCACCGGGGTTACAGGGGGCCTCGAGACCCAGTACTTC
TRBJ1-2	-	TRBV7-3	TRBD1	CASSAILPGQGGYGYTF	TGTGCCAGCAGCGCCATCCTCCCGGGACAGGGGGGTTATGGCTACACCTTC
TRBJ2-3	-	TRBV6-5	-	CATQTGDTDTQYF	TGTGCCACGCAAACCGGTGACACAGATACGCAGTATTTT
TRBJ2-1	-	TRBV5-1	TRBD2	CASSLLADIYNEQFF	TGCGCCAGCAGCTTACTAGCGGACATTTACAATGAGCAGTTCTTC
TRBJ1-2	-	TRBV9	-	CASSVGGGSRYGYTF	TGTGCCAGCAGCGTAGGCGGGGGTTCCCGGTATGGCTACACCTTC
TRBJ2-2	-	TRBV2	-	CASSLLEGGTGELFF	TGTGCCAGCAGCCTCCTAGAAGGGGGCACCGGGGAGCTGTTTTTT
TRBJ1-2	-	TRBV6-5	-	CASHRGGYGYTF	TGTGCCAGCCATAGGGGGGGTTATGGCTACACCTTC
TRBJ2-7	-	TRBV7-2	-	CASRGTGAYEQYF	TGTGCCAGCCGCGGGACGGGAGCATACGAGCAGTACTTC
TRBJ2-7	-	TRBV7-2	TRBD1	CASSSGQVYEQYF	TGTGCCAGCAGCTCAGGACAGGTCTACGAGCAGTACTTC
TRBJ2-3	-	TRBV14	TRBD2	CASSGLAGGQGDTQYF	TGTGCCAGCAGCGGACTAGCGGGGGGCCAGGGAGATACGCAGTATTTT
TRBJ2-2	-	TRBV6-5	-	CASSPRQVSGELFF	TGTGCCAGCAGTCCAAGACAGGTTTCCGGGGAGCTGTTTTTT